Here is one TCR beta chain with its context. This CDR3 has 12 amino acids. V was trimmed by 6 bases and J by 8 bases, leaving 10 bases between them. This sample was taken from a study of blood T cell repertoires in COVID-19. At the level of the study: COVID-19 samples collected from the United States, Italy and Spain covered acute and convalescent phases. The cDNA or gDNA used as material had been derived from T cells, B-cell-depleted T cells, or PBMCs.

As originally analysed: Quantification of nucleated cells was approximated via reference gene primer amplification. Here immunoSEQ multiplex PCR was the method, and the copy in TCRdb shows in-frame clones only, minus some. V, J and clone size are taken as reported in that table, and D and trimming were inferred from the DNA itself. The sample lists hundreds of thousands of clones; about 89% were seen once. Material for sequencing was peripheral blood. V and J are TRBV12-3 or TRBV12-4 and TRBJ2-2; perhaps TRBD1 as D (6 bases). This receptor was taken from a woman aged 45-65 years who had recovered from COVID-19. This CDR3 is CASRRTAGELFF. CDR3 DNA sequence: TGTGCCAGCAGGCGGACAGCTGGGGAGCTGTTTTTT.